This TCR beta chain was found in a study of human T cells and chemical hapten exposure. CDR1 is SQVTM and CDR2 is ANQGSEA in the germline V gene. V shed 6 bases, J shed 4 bases, and the junction held 8 bases outside the gene matches. This CDR3 region has 13 residues. Time point denoted: patch test 3, about 24 weeks after DPC sensitization. Described treatment: therapeutic diphenylcyclopropenone sensitization with weekly scalp DPC. This clonotype showed up just a few times. Each CDR3 protein is one row after TCRdb ran MiXCR on the RACE reads. Of some 110,000 distinct CDR3 sequences listed, approximately 11% were seen once; the top ten hold around 2.5%.

The rearrangement links TRBV29-1 to TRBJ1-2; 7 bases match TRBD1. This receptor was identified in a woman aged 45-65 years with alopecia areata. Some clones in this sample may be carry-over from other donors' samples. The sequenced sample was whole blood, obtained in connection with sensitization to the hapten diphenylcyclopropenone (DPC). The CDR3 spells CSVNDRASYGYTF. The DNA for the CDR3 is TGCAGCGTAAACGACAGGGCCAGCTATGGCTACACCTTC.